The sequence of this T cell receptor beta chain was determined in a study of blood T cell repertoires in COVID-19 (dated by TCRdb to the early 2020s). The study in broad terms: Collaborator samples came from the United States, Italy and Spain and covered acute and convalescent phases of COVID-19. The material from the prospective study consisted of cDNA or gDNA derived from T cells, B-cell-depleted T cells, or PBMCs. Subjects who had been exposed to COVID-19, were actively infected with it, or had recovered from it provided the deeply sampled blood TCRbeta repertoires that made up the dataset. The repertoires were made available in a free public database intended to serve as a resource for research on the immune response to SARS-CoV-2. The samples were drawn from the first 160 participants of the ongoing ImmuneRACE study and from over 950 subjects provided by 6 global collaborators. Sample metadata almost always included a de-identified subject ID, COVID-19 status, age in years and sex. Where available, HLA class I and class II types were obtained from metadata supplied by the sample provider rather than from assay-based typing.

Concerning this clone itself: Its antigen specificity is not known. No per-base quality is available; no much larger clone lies one base away.

Participants in the prospective study were aged roughly 18 to 100 years, lived in about two dozen United States geographic areas, and enrolled through a virtual design. In the prospective study, cohorts were assigned on the basis of participant-reported clinical history obtained from a screening survey and a study questionnaire. Each participant in the prospective study had whole blood, serum and a nasopharyngeal or oropharyngeal swab collected by mobile phlebotomists. Additional blood draws and questionnaires over an approximately two-month period could optionally be provided by prospective study participants. Prospective study blood samples were shipped either frozen or at room temperature before DNA extraction. Beyond this particular receptor, the publication reports: Clinical and demographic metadata were provided uncurated, with the amount varying by source and participant.

The immunoSEQ Assay, a bias-controlled multiplex PCR, was used to amplify TCRbeta CDR3 regions from genomic DNA. The authors processed their data as follows. The number of nucleated cells in each sample was estimated from the amplification of reference gene primers within the assay. Sequence reads were collapsed and filtered to measure the absolute abundance of every unique TCRbeta CDR3 rearrangement. For each sample, productive Simpson clonality was calculated as the square root of Simpson's diversity index across productive rearrangements. In TCRdb, the immuneACCESS table is reduced to in-frame sequences with V and J assigned. These tables do not hold every clone; where another copy was compared, an unresolved V gene accounts for under half, and the others remain unexplained. V, J and clone size are taken as reported in that table, and D and trimming were inferred from the DNA itself. For this sample the table gives fewer than 350,000 clones, of which nearly 90% were detected only once. Together, the top ten hold about 1.5% of the sample.

Sequencing was carried out using PBMCs or T cells enriched from blood (not recorded which). The receptor's source is a woman between 18 and 29 years old with acute COVID-19.

In nucleotides, the sequence is TGTGCCAGCAGCTCTAGCGGGGCGTACCACAATGAGCAGTTCTTC. The resulting protein is CASSSSGAYHNEQFF. The chain is encoded by TRBV11-3 joined to TRBJ2-1, with 9 middle bases fitting TRBD2. The CDR3 has 15 amino acids, counting the end cysteine and phenylalanine. The read is trimmed to its CDR3 DNA, 45 bases read in frame from base 1. V ends up 4 bases short and J 5 bases short, with an unmatched junction base count of 6. Via the germline V gene, CDR1 is SGHNT and CDR2 YENEEA.